Each of the 32 T cell receptor beta chains below was sequenced from the same sample in a study of cytomegalovirus exposure and HLA in healthy donors. PCR used 60 Vbeta primers and 13 Jbeta primers. The assay was immunoSEQ multiplex PCR, and TCRdb's table has in-frame clones only and misses some. Of roughly 150,000 clones detected, about 75% appear once; the ten largest clones hold about 0.64%. Sequencing was carried out using PBMCs. The receptors were gathered from a male donor in good health and CMV-seronegative.

The chain has TRBV19 and TRBJ2-1; possible D gene TRBD2, 7 bases. Trimming stripped 2 bases from V and 8 bases from J, with 16 bases between. CDR1 and CDR2 from the germline V gene are LNHDA and SQIVND (reference sequence). This CDR3 region has 15 residues. CDR3 residues: CASSILRGGPHEQFF. CDR3 nucleotides: TGTGCCAGTAGTATATTAAGGGGGGGGCCCCATGAGCAGTTCTTC.

The CDR3: CASSPTTSDSYGYTF. CDR3 DNA: TGTGCCAGCAGCCCCACCACCTCGGACAGTTATGGCTACACCTTC. The rearrangement joins TRBV7-9 to TRBJ1-2; possibly TRBD1 for D (6 bases). Germline assignment: CDR1 SEHNR and CDR2 FQNEAQ (reference sequence). V lost 5 bases to trimming and J lost 5 bases, with 18 bases between them. The CDR3 has 15 residues.

The chain has TRBV6-6 and TRBJ2-1; 10 positions match TRBD1. Germline V gives CDR1 MNHNY, CDR2 SVGAGI (reference sequence). The ends lost 6 bases at V and 5 bases at J; junction bases unmatched: 7. The CDR3 is made up of 15 amino acids. In nucleotides, the CDR3 is TGTGCCAGCAGGACGGGACAGGGGTTTCACAATGAGCAGTTCTTC. Translating gives CASRTGQGFHNEQFF.

The rearrangement joins TRBV6-5 to TRBJ2-2; possibly TRBD2 for D (6 bases). CDR1 and CDR2 (germline): MNHEY, SVGAGI. The V gene lost 0 bases and the J gene lost 6 bases, with 8 bases spanning the gap. The CDR3 extends over 14 amino acids. This CDR3 reads CASSYSEGPGELFF. As DNA, the CDR3 is TGTGCCAGCAGTTACTCGGAGGGCCCCGGGGAGCTGTTTTTT.

The chain employs TRBV7-8 and TRBJ2-5; a possible D gene is TRBD1 (6 bases). The DNA end lines up better with TRBJ2-7; the J call may be wrong. This CDR3 is 14 amino acids long. Germline assignment: CDR1 SGHVS and CDR2 FQNEAQ. CDR3 nucleotides: TGTGCCAGCAGCTTAGAACAGGGAATATACGAGCAGTACTTC. It yields the protein CASSLEQGIYEQYF.

A word on this clone: At the DNA level, this CDR3 is encoded by other sequences in the same sample as well. V gene TRBV19 combines with J gene TRBJ2-3; D call uncertain. The germline V gene encodes CDR1 LNHDA and CDR2 SQIVND (reference sequence). The CDR3 is made up of 13 amino acids. Trimming cost V 3 bases and J 1 base, with 5 bases left between them. CDR3 DNA: TGTGCCAGTAGTATCAGCGGCACAGATACGCAGTATTTT. It codes for CASSISGTDTQYF.

This clone was seen more than once but under ten times. The chain uses TRBV5-6 and TRBJ2-7; D might be TRBD1 (5 bases). The V and J ends lost 0 bases and 5 bases respectively, with 6 bases between them. The CDR3 runs to 12 residues. CDR1 and CDR2 (germline): SGHDT, YYEEEE. Written as DNA, the CDR3 is TGTGCCAGCAGCTTGGCCAGGGACGAGCAGTACTTC. It translates to CASSLARDEQYF.

This clone was observed a few times. This sequence joins TRBV9 and TRBJ2-7, with D possibly being TRBD2 (7 bases). The CDR3 runs 14 residues. V lost 4 bases and J 2 bases, leaving 13 bases between the germline ends. The germline V gene encodes CDR1 SGDLS and CDR2 YYNGEE. The CDR3 reads CASSSFGGPYEQYF. CDR3 DNA: TGTGCCAGCAGCTCCTTCGGGGGGCCCTACGAGCAGTACTTC.

As to this clone: Other DNA sequences in the sample encode the same CDR3. V and J are TRBV5-4 and TRBJ2-1, with 12 nucleotides matching TRBD2. Trimming at V came to 0 bases and at J to 7 bases, leaving 5 bases not matched to a gene. This CDR3 is built from 16 residues. From germline, CDR1 is SGHNT and CDR2 YYREEE (reference sequence). The CDR3 DNA is TGTGCCAGCAGCTTGGCTAGCGGGGGGGCGTATAATGAGCAGTTCTTC. The encoded protein is CASSLASGGAYNEQFF.

The chain has TRBV5-1 and TRBJ1-1; 7 nucleotides align to TRBD1. Germline loops: CDR1 SGHRS, CDR2 YFSETQ. With 3 bases clipped from V and 0 bases from J, the junction kept 8 bases outside the gene matches. CDR3 length: 16 residues. CDR3 DNA: TGCGCCAGCAGCTCAACAGGGGCGGGAATGAACACTGAAGCTTTCTTT. Its translation is CASSSTGAGMNTEAFF.

This clone was seen a single time. This chain connects TRBV5-5 to TRBJ2-5; 10 bases fit TRBD2. V shed 0 bases and J 2 bases; nucleotides not matched to a gene: 1. Germline V CDR1 and CDR2: SGHKS, YYEKEE (reference sequence). The CDR3 runs 15 residues. The CDR3 protein is CASSLEAGGQETQYF. The CDR3 DNA sequence: TGTGCCAGCAGCTTGGAAGCGGGGGGGCAAGAGACCCAGTACTTC.

The chain carries TRBV11-2 and TRBJ2-3, with 13 bases matching TRBD2. Trimming took 5 bases from V and 6 from J; bases not matched to a gene: 11. Germline V lookup: CDR1 SGHAT, CDR2 FQNNGV. The CDR3 covers 17 residues. The CDR3 is CASSVLTSGGARDTQYF. As DNA, the CDR3 is TGTGCCAGCAGCGTTCTCACTAGCGGGGGGGCCAGGGATACGCAGTATTTT. The full variable domain, rest sourced from reference TRBV11-2 and TRBJ2-3, is EAGVAQSPRYKIIEKRQSVAFWCNPISGHATLYWYQQILGQGPKLLIQFQNNGVVDDSQLPKDRFSAERLKGVDSTLKIQPAKLEDSAVYLCASSVLTSGGARDTQYFGPGTRLTVL.

The chain uses TRBV15 and TRBJ1-1, with no clear D. With 4 bases removed from V and 6 bases from J, the gap between germline ends came to 12 bases. Per the germline V gene, CDR1 is LNHNV and CDR2 is YYDKDF (reference sequence). The CDR3 loop spans 13 amino acids. The CDR3 loop reads CATSTRHSSEAFF. For the CDR3, the DNA is TGTGCCACCAGCACGAGACACTCCTCTGAAGCTTTCTTT. The whole variable domain, filled in from reference TRBV15 and TRBJ1-1, reads DAMVIQNPRYQVTQFGKPVTLSCSQTLNHNVMYWYQQKSSQAPKLLFHYYDKDFNNEADTPDNFQSRRPNTSFCFLDIRSPGLGDTAMYLCATSTRHSSEAFFGQGTRLTVV.

V is TRBV5-1 and J is TRBJ1-1; D call uncertain. The CDR3 length is 15 residues. Germline V gene data show CDR1 as SGHRS and CDR2 as YFSETQ. Trimming took 0 bases from V and 1 from J, leaving 10 bases between them. This CDR3 reads CASSLDTEPNTEAFF. Written as DNA, the CDR3 is TGCGCCAGCAGCTTGGACACAGAGCCGAACACTGAAGCTTTCTTT.

This clone was seen only once. The rearrangement links TRBV5-1 to TRBJ1-2; D is uncertain. This CDR3 has 15 amino acids. Trimming took off 0 bases at V and 2 bases at J, with 11 bases between the two ends. Looked up from germline, CDR1 is SGHRS and CDR2 is YFSETQ. In DNA form, the CDR3 reads TGCGCCAGCAGCTTGGAAGGCGGCAGCAACTATGGCTACACCTTC. Amino acid sequence: CASSLEGGSNYGYTF.

The V call is TRBV11-3, the J call TRBJ2-1; 8 nucleotides align to TRBD2. The ends lost 5 bases at V and 6 bases at J; junction bases unmatched: 12. The CDR3 runs to 16 residues. In germline, CDR1 is SGHNT, CDR2 YENEEA. DNA of the CDR3: TGTGCCAGCAGCATCCGCCCCGGGACTAGAGTCAATGAGCAGTTCTTC. Its protein product is CASSIRPGTRVNEQFF.

This chain joins TRBV15 and TRBJ1-2, with D unresolved. CDR1 is LNHNV and CDR2 is YYDKDF in the germline V gene (reference sequence). Trimming pared 3 bases from V and 8 bases from J, leaving 16 bases between. This CDR3 is built from 14 residues. CDR3 residues: CATSRDTDMGGYTF. CDR3 bases: TGTGCCACCAGCAGGGATACCGACATGGGCGGCTACACCTTC.

The sample holds one count of this clone. The genes are TRBV5-1 and TRBJ1-3; tentatively, D is TRBD1 (6 bases). Trimming took 4 bases from V and 2 from J, leaving 10 bases between them. The CDR3 runs 14 residues. Germline V gene sequence: CDR1 SGHRS, CDR2 YFSETQ. CDR3 sequence (DNA): TGCGCCAGCAGCGACAGGATGACTGGAAACACCATATATTTT. It translates to CASSDRMTGNTIYF.

Only one count was recorded for this clone. The rearrangement links TRBV7-3 to TRBJ2-1; 10 bases are a match to TRBD1. V shed 3 bases, J shed 4 bases, and the junction held 3 bases outside the gene matches. Per the germline V gene, CDR1 is SGHTA and CDR2 is FQGTGA. This CDR3 has 15 amino acids. CDR3 nucleotide sequence: TGTGCCAGCAGCTTGGACAGGGGGACATACAATGAGCAGTTCTTC. It specifies CASSLDRGTYNEQFF.

The V gene is TRBV5-1, the J gene TRBJ1-2; D remains ambiguous. V gave up 4 bases and J gave up 3 bases, with 10 bases separating them. The V gene's germline CDR1 is SGHRS and CDR2 YFSETQ. The CDR3 has 13 amino acids. The CDR3 reads CASSAGIHYGYTF. CDR3 in DNA: TGCGCCAGCAGCGCCGGGATCCACTATGGCTACACCTTC.

The rearrangement joins TRBV13 to TRBJ1-2, with 10 bases that match TRBD1. The CDR3 contains 16 residues. The V gene end was trimmed by 5 bases and the J gene end by 3 bases; junction bases not matched to a gene: 9. CDR1 is PRHDT and CDR2 is FYEKMQ in the germline V gene (reference sequence). CDR3 nucleotide sequence: TGTGCCAGCAGCCCTGACAGGGGGCATGGGGACTATGGCTACACCTTC. It codes for CASSPDRGHGDYGYTF.

Regarding this clone: One end of the junction varies from germline; a read error may be responsible. The chain employs TRBV5-1 and TRBJ2-5, with 10 bases fitting TRBD1. The J call may not be correct, given that the DNA end is closer to TRBJ2-7. From germline, CDR1 is SGHRS and CDR2 YFSETQ. CDR3 length equals 15 residues. CDR3 region: CAGRFSGTGADEQYF. The CDR3 nucleotides are TGCGCCGGCAGATTCTCCGGGACAGGGGCGGACGAGCAGTACTTC.

This clone was picked up a small number of times. The chain employs TRBV7-2 and TRBJ2-4, with a weak D call TRBD2 (5 bases). The CDR3 loop spans 14 amino acids. Germline V gene data show CDR1 as SGHTA and CDR2 as FQGNSA. The V end lost 6 bases, the J end lost 1 base, and 10 bases lay between the germline ends. The CDR3 DNA follows: TGTGCCAGCAGACTAACGGGGGCCAAAAACATTCAGTACTTC. Translation gives CASRLTGAKNIQYF. Using reference TRBV7-2 and TRBJ2-4 for the parts outside the CDR3, the full variable domain is GAGVSQSPSNKVTEKGKDVELRCDPISGHTALYWYRQSLGQGLEFLIYFQGNSAPDKSGLPSDRFSAERTGGSVSTLTIQRTQQEDSAVYLCASRLTGAKNIQYFGAGTRLSVL.

The chain employs TRBV6-1 and TRBJ2-5, with 14 bases identical to TRBD2. Germline assignment: CDR1 MNHNS and CDR2 SASEGT. The CDR3 contains 15 residues. J was trimmed by 2 bases and V by 4 bases; bases with no gene match: 0. CDR3 nucleotide sequence: TGTGCCAGCAGTGGACTAGCGGGAGGGCAAGAGACCCAGTACTTC. Amino acids: CASSGLAGGQETQYF.

The chain carries TRBV19 and TRBJ1-2; D call uncertain. Trimming removed 1 base from V and 0 bases from J, with 6 bases in between. Germline assignment: CDR1 LNHDA and CDR2 SQIVND (reference sequence). The CDR3 runs 14 residues. The CDR3, as DNA: TGTGCCAGTAGTATAGTTGCGGCTAACTATGGCTACACCTTC. This gives the protein CASSIVAANYGYTF.

The chain recombines TRBV7-9 with TRBJ1-6, with 12 nucleotides matching TRBD1. Germline values: CDR1 SEHNR, CDR2 FQNEAQ (reference sequence). Trimming took 5 bases from V and 8 from J; bases not matched to a gene: 4. This CDR3 comprises 15 residues. CDR3 amino acids: CASSPGQGAYSPLHF. CDR3 nucleotides: TGTGCCAGCAGCCCGGGACAGGGGGCATATTCACCCCTCCACTTT.

V gene TRBV13 combines with J gene TRBJ2-5; D is undetermined. Germline CDR1 is PRHDT and CDR2 is FYEKMQ (reference sequence). The CDR3 has 14 amino acids. V was pared by 3 bases and J by 2 bases, with 10 bases between. The CDR3 reads CASSFGARQETQYF. The CDR3 DNA reads as TGTGCCAGCAGCTTTGGAGCGCGGCAAGAGACCCAGTACTTC.

With regard to this clone: At one boundary the junction diverges from the germline segment, which might be a read error. This chain links TRBV29-1 with TRBJ2-2, with TRBD1 identical over 9 bases. The CDR3 consists of 14 residues. Germline values: CDR1 SQVTM, CDR2 ANQGSEA. This CDR3 reads CSVRGQGFPGELVF. CDR3 nucleotides: TGCAGCGTTCGAGGACAGGGGTTCCCCGGGGAGCTGGTTTTT.

This clone came up a few times. V is TRBV19 and J is TRBJ2-4, with a tentative D call TRBD2 (7 bases). The CDR3 is 15 residues long. CDR1 is LNHDA and CDR2 is SQIVND in the germline V gene (reference sequence). V dropped 3 bases and J dropped 5 bases, with 14 bases sitting between them. CDR3 sequence (DNA): TGTGCCAGTAGTATTGGTTGGGGGGGCGAAAACATTCAGTACTTC. Translating gives CASSIGWGGENIQYF.

Comment on this clone: This sample also contains other DNA sequences that code for the same CDR3. The CDR3 loop is CASSPTGNTEAFF. The DNA of the CDR3 is TGTGCCAGCTCACCCACAGGGAACACTGAAGCTTTCTTT. The chain recombines TRBV18 with TRBJ1-1, with D tentatively TRBD1 (5 bases). The CDR3 contains 13 residues. V was clipped by 3 bases and J by 1 base, with 6 bases between them. Germline CDR1 is KGHSH and CDR2 is LQKENI. The whole variable domain, filled in from reference TRBV18 and TRBJ1-1, reads NAGVMQNPRHLVRRRGQEARLRCSPMKGHSHVYWYRQLPEEGLKFMVYLQKENIIDESGMPKERFSAEFPKEGPSILRIQQVVRGDSAAYFCASSPTGNTEAFFGQGTRLTVV.

The chain has TRBV30 and TRBJ2-5; 13 nucleotides align to TRBD2. Germline CDR1 is GTSNPN and CDR2 is SVGIG (reference sequence). CDR3 size: 19 residues. J gave up 3 bases and V 6 bases, and 19 bases lay outside the gene matches. CDR3 residues: CACRVTSGRASGAKETQYF. CDR3 nucleotide sequence: TGTGCCTGCCGAGTCACTAGCGGGAGGGCCTCGGGGGCCAAAGAGACCCAGTACTTC. The full variable domain, its missing parts supplied by reference TRBV30 and TRBJ2-5, is SQTIHQWPATLVQPVGSPLSLECTVEGTSNPNLYWYRQAAGRGLQLLFYSVGIGQISSEVPQNLSASRPQDRQFILSSKKLLLSDSGFYLCACRVTSGRASGAKETQYFGPGTRLLVL.

V and J are TRBV29-1 and TRBJ2-7; D possibly corresponds to TRBD1 (6 bases). Looked up from germline, CDR1 is SQVTM and CDR2 is ANQGSEA. Trimming pared 7 bases from V and 5 bases from J, leaving 12 bases between. The CDR3 runs 11 residues. In DNA form, the CDR3 reads TGCAGCGAACGACAGGTAGACGAGCAGTACTTC. Protein: CSERQVDEQYF.